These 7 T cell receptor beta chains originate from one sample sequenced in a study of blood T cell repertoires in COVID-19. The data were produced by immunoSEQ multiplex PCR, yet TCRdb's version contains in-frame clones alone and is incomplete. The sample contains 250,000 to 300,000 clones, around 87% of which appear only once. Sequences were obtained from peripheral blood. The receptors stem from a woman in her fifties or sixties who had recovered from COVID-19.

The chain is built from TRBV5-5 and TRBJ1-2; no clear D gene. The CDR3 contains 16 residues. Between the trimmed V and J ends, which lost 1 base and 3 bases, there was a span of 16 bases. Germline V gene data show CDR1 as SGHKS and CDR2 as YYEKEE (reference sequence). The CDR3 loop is CASSLTRSAWDYGYTF. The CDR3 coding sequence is TGTGCCAGCAGCTTGACGCGGTCAGCGTGGGACTATGGCTACACCTTC. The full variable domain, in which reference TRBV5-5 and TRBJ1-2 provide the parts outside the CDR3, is DAGVTQSPTHLIKTRGQQVTLRCSPISGHKSVSWYQQVLGQGPQFIFQYYEKEERGRGNFPDRFSARQFPNYSSELNVNALLLGDSALYLCASSLTRSAWDYGYTFGSGTRLTVV.

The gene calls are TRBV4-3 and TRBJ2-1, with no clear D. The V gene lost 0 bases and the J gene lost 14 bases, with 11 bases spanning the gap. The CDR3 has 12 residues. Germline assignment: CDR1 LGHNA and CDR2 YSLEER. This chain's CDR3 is CASSQDFQQEFF. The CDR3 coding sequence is TGCGCCAGCAGCCAAGATTTCCAGCAGGAGTTCTTC.

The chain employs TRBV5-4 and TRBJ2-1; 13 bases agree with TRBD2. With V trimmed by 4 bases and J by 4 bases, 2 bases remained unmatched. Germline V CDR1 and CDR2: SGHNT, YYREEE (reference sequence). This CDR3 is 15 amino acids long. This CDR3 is CASSRTSGSYNEQFF. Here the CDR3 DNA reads TGTGCCAGCAGCCGGACTAGCGGGAGTTACAATGAGCAGTTCTTC.

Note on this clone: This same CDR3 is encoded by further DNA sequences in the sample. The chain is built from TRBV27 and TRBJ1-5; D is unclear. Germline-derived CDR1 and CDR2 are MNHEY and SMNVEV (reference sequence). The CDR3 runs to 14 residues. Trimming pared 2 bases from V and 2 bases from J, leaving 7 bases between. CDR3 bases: TGTGCCAGCAGTTTAGTGGGCGGCAATCAGCCCCAGCATTTT. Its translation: CASSLVGGNQPQHF.

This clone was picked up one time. The CDR3: CASSRGGLNEKLFF. As DNA, the CDR3 is TGTGCCAGTAGTAGGGGAGGGCTTAATGAAAAACTGTTTTTT. The chain employs TRBV19 and TRBJ1-4, with no clear D. The V end was cut by 4 bases, the J end by 4 bases, with 10 bases between. The CDR3 is 14 residues long. Looked up from germline, CDR1 is LNHDA and CDR2 is SQIVND (reference sequence).

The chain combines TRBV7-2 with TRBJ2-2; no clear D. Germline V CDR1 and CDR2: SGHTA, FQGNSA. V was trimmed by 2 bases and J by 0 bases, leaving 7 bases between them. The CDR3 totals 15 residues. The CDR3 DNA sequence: TGTGCCAGCAGCTTAAGCCTCCCGAACACCGGGGAGCTGTTTTTT. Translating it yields CASSLSLPNTGELFF.

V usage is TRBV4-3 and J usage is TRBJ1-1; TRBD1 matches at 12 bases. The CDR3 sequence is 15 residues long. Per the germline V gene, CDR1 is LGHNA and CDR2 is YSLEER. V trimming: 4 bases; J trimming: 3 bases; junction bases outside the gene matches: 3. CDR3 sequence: CASSRGTGGYTEAFF. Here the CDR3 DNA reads TGCGCCAGCAGCCGAGGGACAGGGGGCTACACTGAAGCTTTCTTT.